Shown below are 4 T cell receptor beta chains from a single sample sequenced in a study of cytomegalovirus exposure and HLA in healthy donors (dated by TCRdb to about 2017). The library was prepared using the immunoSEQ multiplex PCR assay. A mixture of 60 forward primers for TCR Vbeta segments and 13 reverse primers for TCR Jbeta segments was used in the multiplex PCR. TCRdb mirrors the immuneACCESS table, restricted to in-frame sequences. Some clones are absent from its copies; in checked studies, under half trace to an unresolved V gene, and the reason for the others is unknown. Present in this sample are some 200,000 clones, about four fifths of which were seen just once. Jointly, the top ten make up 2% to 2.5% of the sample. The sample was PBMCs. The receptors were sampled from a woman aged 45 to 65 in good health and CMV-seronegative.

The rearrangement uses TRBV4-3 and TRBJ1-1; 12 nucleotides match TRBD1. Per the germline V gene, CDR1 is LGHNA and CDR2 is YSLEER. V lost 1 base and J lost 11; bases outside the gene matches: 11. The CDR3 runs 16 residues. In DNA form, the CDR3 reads TGCGCCAGCAGCCAAGTATTGGGGACAGGGGGCCAATGGGCTTTCTTT. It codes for CASSQVLGTGGQWAFF.

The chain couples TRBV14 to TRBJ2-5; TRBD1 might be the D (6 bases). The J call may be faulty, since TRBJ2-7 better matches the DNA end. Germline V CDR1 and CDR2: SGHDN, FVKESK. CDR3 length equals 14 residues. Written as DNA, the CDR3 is TGTGCCAGCAGCCGCAGGGGCGTTACGGACGAGCAGTACTTC. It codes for CASSRRGVTDEQYF.

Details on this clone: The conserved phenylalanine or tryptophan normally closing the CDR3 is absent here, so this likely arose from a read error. CDR3 loop: CASSNRGQVGEAFS. CDR3 nucleotides: TGTGCCAGTAGTAACAGGGGGCAGGTAGGTGAAGCTTTCTCT. This sequence joins TRBV19 and TRBJ1-1, with 9 bases fitting TRBD1. V lost 4 bases to trimming and J lost 7 bases; unmatched junction nucleotides: 7. Germline V CDR1 and CDR2: LNHDA, SQIVND (reference sequence). The CDR3 covers 14 residues.

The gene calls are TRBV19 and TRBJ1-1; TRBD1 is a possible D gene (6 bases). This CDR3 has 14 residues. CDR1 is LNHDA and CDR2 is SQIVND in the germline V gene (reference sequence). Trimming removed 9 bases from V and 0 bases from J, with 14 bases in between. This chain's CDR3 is CASGRDTLNTEAFF. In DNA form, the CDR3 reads TGTGCCAGCGGTAGGGACACTTTGAACACTGAAGCTTTCTTT.